Included here is one T cell receptor beta chain sequence, with context. These data originate in a study of OX40 agonist ivuxolimab in advanced cancers. The repertoire was sequenced with immunoSEQ multiplex PCR; TCRdb's copy has only in-frame clones and lacks some. The data contain tens of thousands of clones, roughly four fifths of them singletons. Germline V gene lookup returns CDR1 SGHRS and CDR2 YFSETQ. With 0 bases removed from V and 11 bases from J, the gap between germline ends came to 17 bases. There are 14 residues in the CDR3. The specimen comprised CD4+ or CD8+ T cells sorted from blood, sampled in a trial of the OX40 agonist ivuxolimab. The chain is built from TRBV5-1 and TRBJ1-1; D is unclear. The receptor comes from an adult with an advanced solid tumor such as melanoma, head and neck, liver or kidney cancer. In DNA form, the CDR3 reads TGCGCCAGCAGCTTGGCCGGCGAGTTGGCACTGGCTTTCTTT. It translates to CASSLAGELALAFF.